This T cell receptor beta chain originates from a study of blood T cell repertoires in COVID-19. Study-wide context: PBMCs, B-cell-depleted T cells, or T cells were the source of the cDNA or gDNA that made up the material.

TCRdb's copy holds only in-frame clones and misses some; the assay was immunoSEQ multiplex PCR. The sample shows over 250,000 clones, about 87% of them seen only once. This clone was seen only a few times. The CDR3 runs to 16 residues. CDR1 and CDR2 (germline): LNHNV, YYDKDF (reference sequence). After removal of 1 base from V and 5 bases from J, the junction contained 2 bases not matched to a gene. This receptor was obtained from a woman between 45 and 60 years old with acute or convalescent COVID-19. The chain couples TRBV15 to TRBJ2-7; 16 bases map to TRBD2. Sequences were obtained from peripheral blood. The DNA for the CDR3 is TGTGCCACCAGCAGAGGGGGGACTAGCGGGAGGGACGAGCAGTACTTC. Amino acid sequence: CATSRGGTSGRDEQYF.